This T cell receptor (beta chain) was captured by sequencing in a study of T cells in Graves' hyperthyroidism and ophthalmopathy. Researchers amplified the TCR beta CDR3 regions from RNA transcripts. During a first-round RT-PCR of the TCR CDR3, the HTBI primer set was used. TCRdb reprocessed the multiplex PCR reads with MiXCR, giving one entry per CDR3 protein. The sample comprises 600,000 to 750,000 distinct CDR3 sequences, around a sixth of which are singletons, and about 14% rests with the top ten. This clonotype has a handful of counts. The CDR3 spans 18 residues. V lost 2 bases to trimming and J lost 2 bases; unmatched junction nucleotides: 12. Germline V gene lookup returns CDR1 SQVTM and CDR2 ANQGSEA.

Sequencing was carried out using blood. This clonotype originated in a man in his forties or fifties with Graves' hyperthyroidism. The chain combines TRBV29-1 with TRBJ2-3; 11 bases fit TRBD2. This chain's CDR3 is CSVEKAETSGTYTDTQYF. The CDR3 bases are TGCAGCGTTGAAAAGGCGGAGACTAGCGGGACCTACACAGATACGCAGTATTTT.